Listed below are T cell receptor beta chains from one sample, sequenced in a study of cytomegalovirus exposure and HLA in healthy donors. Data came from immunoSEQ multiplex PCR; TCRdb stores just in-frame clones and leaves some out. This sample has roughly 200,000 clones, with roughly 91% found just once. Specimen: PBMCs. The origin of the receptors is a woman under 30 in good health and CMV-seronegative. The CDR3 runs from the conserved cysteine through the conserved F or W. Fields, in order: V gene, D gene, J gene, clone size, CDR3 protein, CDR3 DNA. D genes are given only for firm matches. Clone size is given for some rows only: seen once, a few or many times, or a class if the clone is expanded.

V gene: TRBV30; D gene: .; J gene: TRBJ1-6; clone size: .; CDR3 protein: CAWSAGAGSPLHF; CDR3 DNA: TGTGCCTGGAGTGCTGGAGCCGGATCACCCCTCCACTTT
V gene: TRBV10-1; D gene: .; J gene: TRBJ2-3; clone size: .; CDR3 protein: CASSSGHSTDTQYF; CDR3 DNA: TGCGCCAGCAGTTCGGGACACTCCACAGATACGCAGTATTTT
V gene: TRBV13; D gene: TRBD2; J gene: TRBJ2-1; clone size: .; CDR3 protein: CASSPGGGGARYNEQFF; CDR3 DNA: TGTGCCAGCAGCCCCGGTGGCGGGGGGGCTCGGTACAATGAGCAGTTCTTC
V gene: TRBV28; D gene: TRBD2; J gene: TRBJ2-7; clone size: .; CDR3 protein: CASSLSGRAPEYF; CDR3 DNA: TGTGCCAGCAGTTTAAGCGGGAGAGCACCGGAGTACTTC
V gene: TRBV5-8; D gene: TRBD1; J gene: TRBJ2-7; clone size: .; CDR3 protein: CASSTDRDYEQYF; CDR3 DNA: TGTGCCAGCAGCACTGACAGGGACTACGAGCAGTACTTC
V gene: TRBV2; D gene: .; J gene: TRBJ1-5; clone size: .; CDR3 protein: CASTKRGGNQPQHF; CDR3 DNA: TGTGCCAGCACCAAACGGGGGGGCAATCAGCCCCAGCATTTT
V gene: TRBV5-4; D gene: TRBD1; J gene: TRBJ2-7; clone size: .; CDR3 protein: CASSLDLTGALGEQYF; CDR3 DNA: TGTGCCAGCAGCTTGGATCTGACAGGGGCCCTGGGGGAGCAGTACTTC
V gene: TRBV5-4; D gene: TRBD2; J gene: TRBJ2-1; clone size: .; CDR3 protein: CASSFQKGLANEQFF; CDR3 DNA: TGTGCCAGCAGTTTCCAGAAGGGACTAGCCAATGAGCAGTTCTTC
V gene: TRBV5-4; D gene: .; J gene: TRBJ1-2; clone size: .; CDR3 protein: CASSLRRDSDYGYTF; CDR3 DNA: TGTGCCAGCAGCTTGAGGCGGGACTCTGACTATGGCTACACCTTC
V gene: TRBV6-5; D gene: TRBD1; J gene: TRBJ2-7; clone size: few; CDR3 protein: CASSETTGNEQYF; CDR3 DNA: TGTGCCAGTTCTGAAACGACAGGGAACGAGCAGTACTTC
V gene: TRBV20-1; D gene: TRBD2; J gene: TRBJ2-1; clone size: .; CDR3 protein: CGSRGNEQFF; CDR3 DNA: TGCGGTTCGCGGGGGAATGAGCAGTTCTTC
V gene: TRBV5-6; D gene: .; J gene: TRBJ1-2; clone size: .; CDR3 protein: CASIRIDSWYGYAF; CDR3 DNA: TGTGCCAGCATACGAATAGACAGTTGGTATGGCTACGCCTTC
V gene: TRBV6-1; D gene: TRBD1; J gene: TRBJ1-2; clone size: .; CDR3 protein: CASSGQFLGTGDGYTF; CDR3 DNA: TGTGCCAGCAGTGGCCAATTTCTAGGGACAGGGGACGGCTACACCTTC
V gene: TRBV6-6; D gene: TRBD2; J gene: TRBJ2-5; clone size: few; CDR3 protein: CANKRESPETQYF; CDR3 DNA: TGTGCCAACAAGCGGGAGAGCCCAGAGACCCAGTACTTC
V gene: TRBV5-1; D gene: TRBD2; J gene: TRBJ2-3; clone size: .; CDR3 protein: CASSLEGSGSVLSTDTQYF; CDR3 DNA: TGCGCCAGCAGCTTGGAAGGTAGCGGGAGTGTCTTGTCAACTGATACGCAGTATTTT
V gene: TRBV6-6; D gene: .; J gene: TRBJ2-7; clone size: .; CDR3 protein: CASFSGGGGVHEQYF; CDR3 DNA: TGTGCCAGCTTTTCGGGGGGCGGAGGAGTCCACGAGCAGTACTTC
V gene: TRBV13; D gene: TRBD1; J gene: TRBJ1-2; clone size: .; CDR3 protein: CASSFGGQGMGGYTF; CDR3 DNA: TGTGCCAGCAGCTTCGGCGGACAGGGGATGGGTGGCTACACCTTC
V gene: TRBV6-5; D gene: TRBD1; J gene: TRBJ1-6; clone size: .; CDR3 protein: CASSSGTGNSPLHF; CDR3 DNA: TGTGCCAGCAGTTCCGGGACAGGGAATTCACCCCTCCACTTT
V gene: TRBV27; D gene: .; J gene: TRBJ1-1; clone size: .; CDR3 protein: CASSSRNTEAFF; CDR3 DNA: TGTGCCAGCAGTAGCCGAAACACTGAAGCTTTCTTT
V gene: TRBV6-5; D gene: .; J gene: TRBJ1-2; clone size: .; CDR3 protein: CASSPSWTGGDGYTF; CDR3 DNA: TGTGCCAGCAGTCCTTCTTGGACCGGCGGGGATGGCTACACCTTC
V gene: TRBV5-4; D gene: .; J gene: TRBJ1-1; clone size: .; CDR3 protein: CASSQAGSGNTEAFF; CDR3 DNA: TGTGCCAGCAGCCAAGCGGGTTCAGGAAACACTGAAGCTTTCTTT
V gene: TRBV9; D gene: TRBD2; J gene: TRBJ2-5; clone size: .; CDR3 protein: CASSVAGTSGGAGETQYF; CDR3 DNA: TGTGCCAGCAGCGTAGCCGGGACTAGCGGGGGGGCGGGGGAGACCCAGTACTTC
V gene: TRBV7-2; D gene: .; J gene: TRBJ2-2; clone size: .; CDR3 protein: CASSLDGRLNTGELFF; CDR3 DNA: TGTGCCAGCAGCTTAGATGGCAGACTGAACACCGGGGAGCTGTTTTTT
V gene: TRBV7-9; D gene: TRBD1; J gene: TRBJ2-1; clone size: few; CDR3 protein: CASGGQVSYNEQFF; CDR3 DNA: TGTGCCAGCGGTGGACAGGTCTCCTACAATGAGCAGTTCTTC
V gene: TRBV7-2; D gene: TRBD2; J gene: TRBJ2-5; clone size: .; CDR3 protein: CASSPGRLARASETQYF; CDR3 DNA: TGTGCCAGCAGCCCCGGGAGGCTAGCGAGGGCTTCAGAGACCCAGTACTTC
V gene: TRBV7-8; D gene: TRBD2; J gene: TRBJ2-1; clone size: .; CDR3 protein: CASSTRGTSGYNEQFF; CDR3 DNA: TGTGCCAGCAGCACCCGGGGGACTAGCGGGTACAATGAGCAGTTCTTC
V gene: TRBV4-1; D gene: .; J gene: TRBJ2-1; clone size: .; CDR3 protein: CASSHQPLATYNEQFF; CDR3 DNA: TGCGCCAGCAGCCATCAGCCTCTAGCGACCTACAATGAGCAGTTCTTC
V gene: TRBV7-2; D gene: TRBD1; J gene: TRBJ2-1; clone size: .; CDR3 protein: CASSRRDRGLGNEQFF; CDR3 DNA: TGTGCCAGCAGCCGACGGGACAGGGGGCTAGGAAATGAGCAGTTCTTC
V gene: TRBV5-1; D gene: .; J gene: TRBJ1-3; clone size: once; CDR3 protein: CASSSGTSGNTIYF; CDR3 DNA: TGCGCCAGCAGCTCCGGGACAAGCGGAAACACCATATATTTT
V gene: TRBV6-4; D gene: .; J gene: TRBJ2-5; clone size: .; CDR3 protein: CASSERPGETQYF; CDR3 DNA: TGTGCCAGCAGTGAAAGACCCGGGGAGACCCAGTACTTC
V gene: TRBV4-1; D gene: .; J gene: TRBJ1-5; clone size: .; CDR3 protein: CASSQAYSNQPQHF; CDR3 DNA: TGCGCCAGCAGCCAGGCATATAGCAATCAGCCCCAGCATTTT
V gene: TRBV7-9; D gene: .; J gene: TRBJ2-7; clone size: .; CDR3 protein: CASRAMGPHEQYF; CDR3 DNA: TGTGCCAGCAGAGCGATGGGGCCGCACGAGCAGTACTTC
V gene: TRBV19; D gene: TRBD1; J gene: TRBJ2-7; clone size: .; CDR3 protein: CATLGQGFGGSTNEQYF; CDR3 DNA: TGTGCCACGCTGGGACAGGGATTCGGCGGGAGTACCAACGAGCAGTACTTC
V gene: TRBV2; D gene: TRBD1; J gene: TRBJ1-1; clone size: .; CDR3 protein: CASSDSTGTGSTEAFF; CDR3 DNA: TGTGCCAGCAGCGACAGCACCGGGACAGGAAGCACTGAAGCTTTCTTT
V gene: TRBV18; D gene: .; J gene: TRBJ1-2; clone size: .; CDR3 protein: CASSPRFGGFVYGYTF; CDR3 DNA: TGTGCCAGCTCACCACGTTTTGGGGGCTTCGTCTATGGCTACACCTTC
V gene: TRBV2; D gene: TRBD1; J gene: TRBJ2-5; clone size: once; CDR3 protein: CASSGQDQETQYF; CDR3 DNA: TGTGCCAGCAGCGGACAGGACCAAGAGACCCAGTACTTC
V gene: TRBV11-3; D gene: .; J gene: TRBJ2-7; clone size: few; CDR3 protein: CASSLAASDSYEQYF; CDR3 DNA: TGTGCCAGCAGCTTAGCGGCTAGCGACTCCTACGAGCAGTACTTC
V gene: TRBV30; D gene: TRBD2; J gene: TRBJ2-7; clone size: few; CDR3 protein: CAWTPGRVEQYF; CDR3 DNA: TGTGCCTGGACCCCTGGGAGGGTTGAGCAGTACTTC
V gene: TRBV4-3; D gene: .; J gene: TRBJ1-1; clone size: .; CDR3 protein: CASSQDSMPVNTEAFF; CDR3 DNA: TGCGCCAGCAGCCAAGATTCTATGCCTGTGAACACTGAAGCTTTCTTT
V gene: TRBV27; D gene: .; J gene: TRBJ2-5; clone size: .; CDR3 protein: CASSLFRQETQYF; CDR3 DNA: TGTGCCAGCAGTTTATTCAGACAAGAGACCCAGTACTTC
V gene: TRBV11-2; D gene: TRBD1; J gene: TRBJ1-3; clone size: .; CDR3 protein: CASSFYRGAKSGNTIYF; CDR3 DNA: TGTGCCAGCAGCTTTTACAGGGGGGCTAAATCTGGAAACACCATATATTTT
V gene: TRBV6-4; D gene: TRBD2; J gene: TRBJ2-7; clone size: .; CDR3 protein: CASSSGRVGGRYEQYF; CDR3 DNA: TGTGCCAGCAGTAGCGGGAGGGTTGGGGGTAGGTACGAGCAGTACTTC
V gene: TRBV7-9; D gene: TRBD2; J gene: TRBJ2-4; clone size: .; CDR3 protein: CASSPRQAGGGPSNIQYF; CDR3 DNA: TGTGCCAGCAGCCCCAGACAAGCGGGAGGGGGCCCGTCAAACATTCAGTACTTC
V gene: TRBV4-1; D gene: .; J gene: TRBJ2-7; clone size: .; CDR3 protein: CASSLLAISYEQYF; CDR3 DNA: TGCGCCAGCAGCCTTTTAGCGATCTCCTACGAGCAGTACTTC
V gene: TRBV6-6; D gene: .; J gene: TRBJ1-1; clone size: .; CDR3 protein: CASGMVLRDTEAFF; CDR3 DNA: TGTGCCAGCGGGATGGTGTTGCGGGACACTGAAGCTTTCTTT
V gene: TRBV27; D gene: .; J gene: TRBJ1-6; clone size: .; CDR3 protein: CASSFGRGGNSPLHF; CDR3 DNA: TGTGCCAGCAGTTTCGGGAGGGGCGGCAATTCACCCCTCCACTTT
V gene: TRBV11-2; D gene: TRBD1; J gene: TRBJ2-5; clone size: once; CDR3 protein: CASSPTGKETQYF; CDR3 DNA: TGTGCCAGCAGCCCGACAGGGAAAGAGACCCAGTACTTC
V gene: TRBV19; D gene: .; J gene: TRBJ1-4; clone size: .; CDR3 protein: CASRRDEKLFF; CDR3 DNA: TGTGCCAGTAGGCGGGACGAAAAACTGTTTTTT
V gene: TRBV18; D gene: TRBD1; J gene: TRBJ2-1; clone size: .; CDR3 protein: CASSPRGTVDNEQFF; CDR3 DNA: TGTGCCAGCTCACCCAGAGGGACAGTAGACAATGAGCAGTTCTTC
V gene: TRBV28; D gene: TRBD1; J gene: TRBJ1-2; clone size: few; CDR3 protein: CASSAGTGPYGYTF; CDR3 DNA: TGTGCCAGCAGTGCCGGGACAGGGCCGTATGGCTACACCTTC
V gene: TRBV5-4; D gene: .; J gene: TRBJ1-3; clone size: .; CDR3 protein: CASSPATGSGNTIYF; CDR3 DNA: TGTGCCAGCAGCCCAGCGACAGGATCCGGGAACACCATATATTTT
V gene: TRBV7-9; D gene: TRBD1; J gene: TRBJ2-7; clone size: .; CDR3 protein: CASSLATGVLGIEQYF; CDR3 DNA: TGTGCCAGCAGCTTAGCGACAGGGGTACTTGGAATCGAGCAGTACTTC
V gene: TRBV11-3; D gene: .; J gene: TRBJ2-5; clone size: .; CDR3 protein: CASSSSVIGETQYF; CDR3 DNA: TGTGCCAGCAGCTCATCGGTGATTGGAGAGACCCAGTACTTC
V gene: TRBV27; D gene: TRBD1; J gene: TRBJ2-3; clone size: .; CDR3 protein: CASSSPGTGEYTQYF; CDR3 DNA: TGTGCCAGCAGTTCCCCAGGGACAGGGGAATATACGCAGTATTTT
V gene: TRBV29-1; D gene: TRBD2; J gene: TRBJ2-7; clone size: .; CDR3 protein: CSVARLADYEQYF; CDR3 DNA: TGCAGCGTTGCCAGGCTAGCGGACTACGAGCAGTACTTC
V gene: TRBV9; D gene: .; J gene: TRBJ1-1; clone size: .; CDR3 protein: CASSVAQGSVNTEAFF; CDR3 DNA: TGTGCCAGCAGCGTAGCGCAGGGAAGCGTAAACACTGAAGCTTTCTTT
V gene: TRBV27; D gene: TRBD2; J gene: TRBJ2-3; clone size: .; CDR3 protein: CASSLGLAGSTDTQYF; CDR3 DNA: TGTGCCAGCAGTTTAGGGCTAGCGGGGAGCACAGATACGCAGTATTTT
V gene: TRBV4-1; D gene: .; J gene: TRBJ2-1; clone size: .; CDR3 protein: CASSRAELSYNEQFF; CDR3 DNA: TGCGCCAGCAGCCGCGCCGAACTATCCTACAATGAGCAGTTCTTC
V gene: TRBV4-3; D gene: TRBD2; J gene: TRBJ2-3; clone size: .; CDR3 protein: CASSPREGVDTQYF; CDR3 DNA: TGCGCCAGCAGCCCTCGGGAGGGGGTAGATACGCAGTATTTT